The 27 T cell receptor beta chains presented below share a single source sample, sequenced in a study of CD8 T cells in ankylosing spondylitis. TCRdb passed the 5' RACE reads through MiXCR, listing each CDR3 protein once. Among about 340,000 distinct CDR3 sequences listed, roughly 15% were seen once. The sequenced sample was blood, either unsorted or a sorted T cell fraction (not recorded which). These receptor sequences come from a male donor with ankylosing spondylitis or in good health (not recorded which).

This clonotype was picked up a small number of times. This chain connects TRBV20-1 to TRBJ1-2; D is perhaps TRBD1 (5 bases). V lost 0 bases to trimming and J lost 8 bases, with 13 bases between them. This CDR3 region has 13 residues. Per germline, CDR1 DFQATT and CDR2 SNEGSKA (reference sequence). CDR3 in amino acids: CSAREGGTGGYTF. As DNA, the CDR3 is TGCAGTGCTAGAGAAGGAGGGACTGGCGGCTACACCTTC.

This sequence joins TRBV5-1 and TRBJ2-3; 9 nucleotides agree with TRBD1. V shed 4 bases, J shed 4 bases, and the junction held 7 bases outside the gene matches. Germline V gene data show CDR1 as SGHRS and CDR2 as YFSETQ. This CDR3 has 15 amino acids. CDR3 nucleotide sequence: TGCGCCAGCAGCGTCCGGGACAGGGAAGCAGATACGCAGTATTTT. Protein product: CASSVRDREADTQYF.

V usage is TRBV3-1 and J usage is TRBJ2-7, with TRBD1 matching over 7 bases. After removal of 4 bases from V and 4 bases from J, the junction contained 4 bases not matched to a gene. Germline CDR1 is LGHDT and CDR2 is YNNKEL (reference sequence). This CDR3 has 13 residues. The chain's CDR3 is CASSLTGKYEQYF. The CDR3 nucleotides are TGTGCCAGCAGCCTGACAGGGAAATACGAGCAGTACTTC.

The sample holds one count of this clonotype. The chain recombines TRBV6-2 or TRBV6-3 with TRBJ2-1, with D possibly matching TRBD1 (6 bases). The V gene lost 5 bases and the J gene lost 8 bases, with 7 bases spanning the gap. Germline CDR1 and CDR2: MNHEY and SVGEGT. The CDR3 is 11 residues long. Here the CDR3 reads CASSRQDEQFF. The CDR3 nucleotides read TGTGCCAGCAGTCGACAGGATGAGCAGTTCTTC.

The chain carries TRBV10-3 and TRBJ2-7, with D perhaps matching TRBD1 or TRBD2 (5 bases each). Germline CDR1 is ENHRY and CDR2 is SYGVKD. V was clipped by 2 bases and J by 3 bases, with 11 bases between them. The CDR3 covers 14 residues. CDR3 loop: CAISEGRESYEQYF. Written as DNA, the CDR3 is TGTGCCATCAGTGAGGGCAGGGAGAGCTACGAGCAGTACTTC.

The chain carries TRBV20-1 and TRBJ2-6; possibly TRBD2 for D (7 bases). This CDR3 region has 17 residues. Between the trimmed V and J ends, which lost 3 bases and 4 bases, there was a span of 19 bases. Germline V gene sequence: CDR1 DFQATT, CDR2 SNEGSKA (reference sequence). DNA of the CDR3: TGCAGTGCTAGCCTTAGGGGGGGGTCCCGCGGGGCCAACGTCCTGACTTTC. Its translation is CSASLRGGSRGANVLTF.

The rearrangement joins TRBV3-1 to TRBJ2-1; 13 bases fit TRBD2. CDR1 and CDR2 from the germline V gene are LGHDT and YNNKEL (reference sequence). The CDR3 sequence is 17 residues long. The V and J ends lost 4 bases and 6 bases, in that order; junction bases with no gene match: 9. The CDR3 is CASSLNFGTSGVNEQFF. CDR3 nucleotides: TGTGCCAGCAGCCTGAACTTCGGGACTAGCGGGGTCAATGAGCAGTTCTTC.

The J gene is TRBJ1-5, the V gene TRBV28, with a tentative D call TRBD1 (5 bases). The V gene's germline CDR1 is MDHEN and CDR2 SYDVKM. Deletions cut 4 bases from V and 9 bases from J, with 16 bases between. This CDR3 has 14 amino acids. CDR3 DNA sequence: TGTGCCAGCAGTTCAACAGGCTACAGTCCGCCCCAGCATTTT. Its protein is CASSSTGYSPPQHF.

The rearrangement joins TRBV29-1 to TRBJ1-1, with 7 bases lining up with TRBD1. The CDR3 loop spans 12 amino acids. Germline V gene data show CDR1 as SQVTM and CDR2 as ANQGSEA. Losses at the gene ends were 7 bases for V and 8 bases for J; bases not matched to a gene: 10. This CDR3 reads CSAEGAGGEAFF. CDR3 DNA sequence: TGCAGCGCCGAGGGGGCGGGGGGAGAAGCTTTCTTT.

The gene calls are TRBV10-2 and TRBJ2-7; D could derive from TRBD1 or TRBD2 (5 bases each). V gave up 6 bases and J gave up 7 bases, with 16 bases separating them. Germline V gene sequence: CDR1 WSHSY, CDR2 SAAADI. The length of the CDR3 is 13 residues. This chain's CDR3 is CASSPRPWGEQYF. CDR3 in DNA: TGCGCCAGCAGCCCCCGACCGTGGGGGGAGCAGTACTTC.

This clonotype was recorded a few times. The chain couples TRBV6-1 to TRBJ2-3; 11 nucleotides match TRBD1. The CDR3 covers 15 residues. Germline CDR1 reads MNHNS; CDR2 reads SASEGT. V lost 6 bases, J lost 4 bases, and 6 bases stayed unmatched. CDR3 sequence: CASSLGTGGADTQYF. CDR3 nucleotides: TGTGCCAGCAGCCTCGGGACAGGGGGGGCAGATACGCAGTATTTT.

The V call is TRBV6-1, the J call TRBJ2-1; 10 nucleotides align to TRBD1. Germline V gene data show CDR1 as MNHNS and CDR2 as SASEGT. Losses at the gene ends were 4 bases for V and 4 bases for J; bases not matched to a gene: 4. This CDR3 comprises 15 residues. CDR3 region: CASSAEGQGYNEQFF. The CDR3 DNA reads TGTGCCAGCAGTGCGGAGGGACAGGGGTACAATGAGCAGTTCTTC.

V and J are TRBV5-5 and TRBJ2-7, with D tentatively TRBD2 (6 bases). The V and J ends lost 2 bases and 4 bases respectively, with 16 bases between them. The CDR3 extends over 15 amino acids. Germline V gene lookup returns CDR1 SGHKS and CDR2 YYEKEE (reference sequence). The CDR3 loop reads CASSFLLAGLYEQYF. DNA for the CDR3: TGTGCCAGCAGCTTCCTCCTTGCGGGATTGTACGAGCAGTACTTC.

This rearrangement joins TRBV12-3 or TRBV12-4 to TRBJ1-1; D ambiguous. V gave up 1 base and J gave up 0 bases, with 6 bases separating them. CDR3 length: 14 residues. Written as DNA, the CDR3 is TGTGCCAGCAGTTTAGTTTTGGTGAACACTGAAGCTTTCTTT. It encodes CASSLVLVNTEAFF.

This clonotype was counted a few times. This chain joins TRBV27 and TRBJ2-3; no firm D call. The CDR3 has 13 amino acids. V was cut by 6 bases and J by 2 bases, with 9 bases left in between. Looked up from germline, CDR1 is MNHEY and CDR2 is SMNVEV (reference sequence). The CDR3: CASSLSYTDTQYF. CDR3 in DNA: TGTGCCAGCAGCCTCTCTTACACAGATACGCAGTATTTT.

There are a few counts of this clonotype. The V call is TRBV2, the J call TRBJ1-2; 10 bases fit TRBD1. V trimming: 4 bases; J trimming: 6 bases; junction bases outside the gene matches: 11. CDR3 size: 16 residues. Germline V gene data show CDR1 as SNHLY and CDR2 as FYNNEI. DNA of the CDR3: TGTGCCAGCAGTGTACCATCCGTGGGACAGGGGAATGGCTACACCTTC. This sequence encodes CASSVPSVGQGNGYTF.

The J gene is TRBJ2-7, the V gene TRBV20-1; 10 nucleotides align to TRBD1. This CDR3 region has 15 residues. The germline gives CDR1 DFQATT, CDR2 SNEGSKA (reference sequence). V lost 0 bases, J lost 3 bases, and 5 bases stayed unmatched. CDR3 DNA: TGCAGTGCTAGAGATTTTGGACAGGGGGTCTACGAGCAGTACTTC. This sequence encodes CSARDFGQGVYEQYF.

This clonotype was counted only a few times. DNA of the CDR3: TGCGCCAGCAGCTTGGCCTGGGGGCTTAGCGGGGAGCTGTTTTTT. It translates to CASSLAWGLSGELFF. The chain joins TRBV5-1 to TRBJ2-2, with D possibly TRBD1 on 6 matching bases. V dropped 0 bases and J dropped 7 bases, with 13 bases sitting between them. There are 15 residues in the CDR3. Germline CDR1 SGHRS, CDR2 YFSETQ.

This chain joins TRBV11-3 and TRBJ2-1; 9 nucleotides match TRBD2. Trimming took 5 bases from V and 9 from J; bases not matched to a gene: 8. The CDR3 covers 14 residues. CDR1 SGHNT and CDR2 YENEEA come from the germline V gene. The CDR3 sequence: CASSIAGVSGEQFF. In nucleotides, the CDR3 is TGTGCCAGCAGCATAGCGGGAGTGTCTGGTGAGCAGTTCTTC.

The chain combines TRBV10-3 with TRBJ2-7, with D unclear. V was shortened by 3 bases and J by 3 bases, with 18 bases between the two germline ends. The CDR3 totals 16 residues. Germline CDR1 ENHRY, CDR2 SYGVKD. CDR3: CAISDPGRLGVYEQYF. The CDR3 coding sequence is TGTGCCATCAGTGACCCAGGACGGCTAGGAGTCTACGAGCAGTACTTC.

The V and J genes are TRBV6-1 and TRBJ1-6, with 10 positions matching TRBD1. This CDR3 has 17 amino acids. With 4 bases clipped from V and 5 bases from J, the junction kept 8 bases outside the gene matches. Germline CDR1 is MNHNS and CDR2 is SASEGT. DNA for the CDR3: TGTGCCAGCAGTGGGGTGACAGGGGGCGCTAATAATTCACCCCTCCACTTT. This gives the protein CASSGVTGGANNSPLHF.

There are many counts of this clonotype. The V call is TRBV5-1, the J call TRBJ1-2, with D perhaps matching TRBD1 (6 bases). With 0 bases removed from V and 4 bases from J, the gap between germline ends came to 13 bases. CDR3 length equals 15 residues. Germline assignment: CDR1 SGHRS and CDR2 YFSETQ. CDR3 DNA sequence: TGCGCCAGCAGCTTGGACAGGGCGTCCTCCTATGGCTACACCTTC. It is translated as CASSLDRASSYGYTF.

There are many counts of this clonotype. The chain combines TRBV5-1 with TRBJ1-2; weak D call: TRBD1 (5 bases). Looked up from germline, CDR1 is SGHRS and CDR2 is YFSETQ. The CDR3 is 13 residues long. V was trimmed by 2 bases and J by 8 bases, leaving 13 bases between them. CDR3 amino acids: CASSFKGDEGYTF. In DNA, the CDR3 is TGCGCCAGCAGCTTCAAAGGGGATGAAGGCTACACCTTC.

This chain uses TRBV20-1 with TRBJ2-1, with 7 bases lining up with TRBD2. J gave up 11 bases and V 2 bases, and 15 bases lay outside the gene matches. This CDR3 region has 15 residues. Germline-derived CDR1 and CDR2 are DFQATT and SNEGSKA (reference sequence). In nucleotides, the CDR3 is TGCAGTGCTAGAATCCTAGCGGCCCCCCTGTTGAAGCAGTTCTTC. Translation: CSARILAAPLLKQFF.

This clonotype appeared a few times. This chain joins TRBV5-1 and TRBJ2-2; D perhaps matches TRBD1 (6 bases). CDR3 length: 16 residues. V lost 2 bases to trimming and J lost 1 base, with 12 bases between them. Germline V gene lookup returns CDR1 SGHRS and CDR2 YFSETQ. The CDR3, as DNA: TGCGCCAGCAGCTTTGGACAGAGTATGAACACCGGGGAGCTGTTTTTT. Encoded protein: CASSFGQSMNTGELFF.

The V and J genes are TRBV10-3 and TRBJ1-5, with a possible D match to TRBD1 (6 bases). V was shortened by 0 bases and J by 7 bases, with 7 bases between the two germline ends. The CDR3 is 13 amino acids. Germline CDR1 reads ENHRY; CDR2 reads SYGVKD. The CDR3 is CAISESDRQPQHF. In DNA form, the CDR3 reads TGTGCCATCAGTGAGTCGGACAGACAGCCCCAGCATTTT.

This clonotype has just a few counts. The V call is TRBV7-6, the J call TRBJ2-1, with D unclear. V was shortened by 1 base and J by 5 bases, with 3 bases between the two germline ends. This CDR3 comprises 12 residues. Germline lookup yields CDR1 SGHVS and CDR2 FNYEAQ. The CDR3 nucleotides are TGTGCCAGCAGCTTAGTCCACAATGAGCAGTTCTTC. It codes for CASSLVHNEQFF.